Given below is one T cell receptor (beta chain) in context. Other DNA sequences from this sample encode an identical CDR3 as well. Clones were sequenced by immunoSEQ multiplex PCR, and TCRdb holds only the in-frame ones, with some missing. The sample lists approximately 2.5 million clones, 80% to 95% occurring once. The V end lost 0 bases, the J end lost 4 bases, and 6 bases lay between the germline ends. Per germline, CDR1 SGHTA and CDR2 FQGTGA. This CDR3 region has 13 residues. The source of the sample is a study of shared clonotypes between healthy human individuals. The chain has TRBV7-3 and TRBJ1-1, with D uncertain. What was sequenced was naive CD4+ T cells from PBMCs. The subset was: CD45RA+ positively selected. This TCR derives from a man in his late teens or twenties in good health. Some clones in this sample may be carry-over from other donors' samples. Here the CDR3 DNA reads TGTGCCAGCAGCTTAACAGCGGGCACTGAAGCTTTCTTT. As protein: CASSLTAGTEAFF.